This TCR beta chain was identified during a study of blood T cell repertoires in COVID-19. Study-level background: Samples representing acute and convalescent COVID-19 were sourced from the United States, Italy and Spain. In each case, the material was cDNA or gDNA derived from T cells, B-cell-depleted T cells, or PBMCs.

CDR3 length: 13 residues. Germline V gives CDR1 MNHEY, CDR2 SMNVEV (reference sequence). V was shortened by 3 bases and J by 5 bases, with 9 bases between the two germline ends. Profiling relied on immunoSEQ multiplex PCR, and the TCRdb table lists in-frame clones only, not all of them. The table has 150,000 to 200,000 clones, over 70% seen once. This clone has just one count. What was sequenced was PBMCs or T cells enriched from blood (not recorded which). This chain uses TRBV27 with TRBJ2-3, with D hard to call. The sequence derives from a woman between 55 and 75 years old who had recovered from COVID-19. CDR3 region: CASSLTTEDTQYF. The CDR3 coding sequence is TGTGCCAGCAGTTTGACAACGGAAGATACGCAGTATTTT.